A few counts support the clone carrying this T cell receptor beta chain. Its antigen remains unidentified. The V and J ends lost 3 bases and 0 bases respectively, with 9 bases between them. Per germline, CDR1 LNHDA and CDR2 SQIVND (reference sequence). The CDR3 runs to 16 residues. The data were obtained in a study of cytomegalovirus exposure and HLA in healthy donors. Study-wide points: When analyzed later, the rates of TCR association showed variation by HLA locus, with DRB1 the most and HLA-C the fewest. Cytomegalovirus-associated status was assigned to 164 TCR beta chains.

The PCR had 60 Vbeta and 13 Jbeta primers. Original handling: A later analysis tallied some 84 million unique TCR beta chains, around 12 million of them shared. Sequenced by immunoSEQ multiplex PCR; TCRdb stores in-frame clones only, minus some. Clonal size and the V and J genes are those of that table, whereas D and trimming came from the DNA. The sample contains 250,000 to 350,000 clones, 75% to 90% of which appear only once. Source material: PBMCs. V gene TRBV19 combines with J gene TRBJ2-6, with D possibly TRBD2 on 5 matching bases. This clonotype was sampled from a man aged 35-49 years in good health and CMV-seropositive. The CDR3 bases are TGTGCCAGTAGTATCCCGGGATACTCTGGGGCCAACGTCCTGACTTTC. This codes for CASSIPGYSGANVLTF.